Following are 10 T cell receptor beta chains from one sample sequenced in a study of spatial heterogeneity in lung cancer. Study-level points and caveats: Expanded intratumoral alpha and beta TCR counts tracked tumor mutation counts.

Via MiXCR, TCRdb re-called the 5' RACE reads, giving one row per CDR3 protein. The table records 2,100 or so distinct CDR3 sequences, roughly a sixth of them present only once. Time point in this sample: sample taken at primary tumor resection. Their cognate antigens are unknown. The source material was lung tumor tissue, sampled at surgery. The receptor set was obtained from a male donor with early-stage non-small cell lung cancer.

This clonotype is medium-sized within its sample. CDR3: CASSPVGGTGANVLTF. CDR3 DNA sequence: TGTGCCAGCTCACCAGTAGGGGGGACTGGGGCCAACGTCCTGACTTTC. The V gene is TRBV18, the J gene TRBJ2-6; D possibly matches TRBD1 or TRBD2 (6 bases each). The germline V and J ends were trimmed by 2 bases and 2 bases, with 10 bases remaining between them. The CDR3 consists of 16 residues. CDR1 is KGHSH, CDR2 LQKENI, per germline.

The gene calls are TRBV7-9 and TRBJ2-1, with D unresolved. The CDR3 extends over 16 amino acids. Germline V gives CDR1 SEHNR, CDR2 FQNEAQ (reference sequence). V gave up 2 bases and J gave up 0 bases, with 11 bases separating them. The CDR3 sequence: CASSLYSLSSYNEQFF. CDR3 coding DNA: TGTGCCAGCAGCTTATACTCCTTAAGCTCCTACAATGAGCAGTTCTTC.

This clonotype is medium-sized by share. The gene calls are TRBV4-3 and TRBJ2-6; either TRBD1 or TRBD2 may fit D (5 bases each). Trimming cost V 4 bases and J 4 bases, with 14 bases left between them. CDR1 and CDR2 (germline): LGHNA, YSLEER. The CDR3 is 16 residues long. In nucleotides, the CDR3 is TGCGCCAGCAGCCCGACAGAACCGGGGGGGGCCAACGTCCTGACTTTC. It translates to CASSPTEPGGANVLTF.

By proportion, this clonotype is large. The rearrangement joins TRBV29-1 to TRBJ1-2; no clear D gene. The CDR3 has 12 residues. V lost 6 bases and J lost 8, with 16 bases in between. Germline CDR1 is SQVTM and CDR2 is ANQGSEA. The CDR3 DNA follows: TGCAGCGTGGGTGGCGAGGGTCGAGGCTACACCTTC. Amino acid sequence: CSVGGEGRGYTF.

The genes are TRBV20-1 and TRBJ1-1; possible D gene TRBD1, 5 bases. The length of the CDR3 is 12 residues. CDR1 is DFQATT and CDR2 is SNEGSKA in the germline V gene (reference sequence). Trimming stripped 3 bases from V and 4 bases from J, with 9 bases between. In DNA form, the CDR3 reads TGCAGTGCTAGTATACAGGTCACTGAAGCTTTCTTT. Protein: CSASIQVTEAFF.

This clonotype is classed as medium-sized. This chain joins TRBV5-1 and TRBJ2-2; no reliable D call. V lost 0 bases and J 0 bases, leaving 6 bases between the germline ends. In germline, CDR1 is SGHRS, CDR2 YFSETQ. The CDR3 runs to 15 residues. The CDR3 is CASSLGGANTGELFF. DNA of the CDR3: TGCGCCAGCAGCTTGGGCGGTGCGAACACCGGGGAGCTGTTTTTT.

This clonotype is medium-sized in the sample. This chain joins TRBV7-3 and TRBJ2-2; D ambiguous. This CDR3 has 15 amino acids. V shed 5 bases and J shed 4 bases, with 14 bases lying between them. Germline-derived CDR1 and CDR2 are SGHTA and FQGTGA. Here the CDR3 reads CASSPSSIGTGELFF. The CDR3, as DNA: TGTGCCAGCAGCCCGTCTAGTATAGGCACCGGGGAGCTGTTTTTT.

This clonotype was picked up a small number of times. The gene calls are TRBV10-3 and TRBJ1-1, with D tentatively TRBD1 (6 bases). CDR1 and CDR2 from the germline V gene are ENHRY and SYGVKD. The CDR3 has 14 residues. V was cut by 3 bases and J by 2 bases, with 10 bases left in between. CDR3 sequence reads: CAISDAGVNTEAFF. In DNA form, the CDR3 reads TGTGCCATCAGTGATGCAGGGGTAAACACTGAAGCTTTCTTT.

By proportion, this clonotype is large. This sequence joins TRBV20-1 and TRBJ1-1, with 10 bases matching TRBD1. Trimming cost V 3 bases and J 4 bases; bases outside gene matches: 14. This CDR3 region has 17 residues. CDR1 is DFQATT and CDR2 is SNEGSKA in the germline V gene (reference sequence). In DNA, the CDR3 is TGCAGTGCTAGGGGTCCACCGGGACAGGGGAAGATCACTGAAGCTTTCTTT. This translates into CSARGPPGQGKITEAFF.

Sample share makes this clonotype medium-sized. This chain uses TRBV6-2 or TRBV6-3 with TRBJ2-7; TRBD1 might be the D (6 bases). Trimming removed 6 bases at V and 3 bases at J, with 18 bases between. Germline V gene lookup returns CDR1 MNHEY and CDR2 SVGEGT. This CDR3 has 15 amino acids. DNA of the CDR3: TGTGCCAGCAGACGTCAACCACAGGGTTTCTACGAGCAGTACTTC. Translation: CASRRQPQGFYEQYF.